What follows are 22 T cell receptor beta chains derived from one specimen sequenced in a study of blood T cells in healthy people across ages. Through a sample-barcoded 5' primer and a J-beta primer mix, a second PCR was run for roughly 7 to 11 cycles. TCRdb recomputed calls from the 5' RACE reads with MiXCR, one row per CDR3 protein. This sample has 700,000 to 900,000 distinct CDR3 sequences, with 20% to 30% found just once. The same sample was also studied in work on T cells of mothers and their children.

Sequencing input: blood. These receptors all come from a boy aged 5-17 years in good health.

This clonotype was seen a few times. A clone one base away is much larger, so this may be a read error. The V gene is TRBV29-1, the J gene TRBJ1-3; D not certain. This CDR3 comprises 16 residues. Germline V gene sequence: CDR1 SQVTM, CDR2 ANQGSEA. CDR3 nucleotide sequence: TGCAGCGCTGAAGATCGTACTACCGGGTCTGGAAACACCATATATTTT. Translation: CSAEDRTTGSGNTIYF.

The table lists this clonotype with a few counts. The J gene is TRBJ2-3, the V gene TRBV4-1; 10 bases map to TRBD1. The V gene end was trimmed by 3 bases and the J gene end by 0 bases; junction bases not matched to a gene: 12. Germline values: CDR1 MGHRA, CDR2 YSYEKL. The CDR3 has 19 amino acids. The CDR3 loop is CASSQWLRTGGTSTDTQYF. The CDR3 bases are TGCGCCAGCAGCCAGTGGCTGCGGACAGGGGGAACTAGCACAGATACGCAGTATTTT.

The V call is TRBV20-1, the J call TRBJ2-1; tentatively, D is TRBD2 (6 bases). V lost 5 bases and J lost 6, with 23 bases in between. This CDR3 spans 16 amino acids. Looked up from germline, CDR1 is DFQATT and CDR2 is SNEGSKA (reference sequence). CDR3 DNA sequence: TGCAGTGCTCAAAAGAGGGACGGGCGGGACCTCAATGAGCAGTTCTTC. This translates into CSAQKRDGRDLNEQFF.

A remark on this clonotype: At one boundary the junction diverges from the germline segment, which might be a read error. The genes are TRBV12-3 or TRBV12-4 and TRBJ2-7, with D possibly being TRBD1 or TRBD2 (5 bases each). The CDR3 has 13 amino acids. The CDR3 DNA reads TGTGCCAGCAGGAATAACCGGGACGGCGAGCAGTACTTT. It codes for CASRNNRDGEQYF.

The chain's CDR3 is CSANDISYNEQFF. The CDR3 DNA is TGCAGTGCTAACGACATCTCCTACAATGAGCAGTTCTTC. The genes are TRBV20-1 and TRBJ2-1; no firm D call. CDR1 is DFQATT and CDR2 is SNEGSKA in the germline V gene (reference sequence). The CDR3 loop spans 13 amino acids. The V and J ends lost 4 bases and 0 bases respectively, with 7 bases between them.

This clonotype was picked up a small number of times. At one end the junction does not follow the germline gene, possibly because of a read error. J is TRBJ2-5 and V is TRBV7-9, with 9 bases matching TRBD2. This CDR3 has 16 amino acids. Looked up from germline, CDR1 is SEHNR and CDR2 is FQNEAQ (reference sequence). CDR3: CVSSLWASGEQETQYF. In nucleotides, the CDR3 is TGTGTCAGCAGCTTATGGGCTAGCGGGGAACAAGAGACCCAGTACTTC.

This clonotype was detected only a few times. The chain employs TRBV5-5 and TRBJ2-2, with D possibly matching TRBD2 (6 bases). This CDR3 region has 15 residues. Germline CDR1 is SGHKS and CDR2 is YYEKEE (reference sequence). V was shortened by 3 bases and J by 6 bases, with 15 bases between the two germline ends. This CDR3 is CASSSQTSRPGELFF. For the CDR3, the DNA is TGTGCCAGCAGCTCACAGACTAGTAGGCCCGGGGAGCTGTTTTTT.

The CDR3 reads CSAPRDNRKQYF. The CDR3 coding sequence is TGCAGTGCTCCCCGGGACAACCGAAAGCAGTACTTC. The chain recombines TRBV20-1 with TRBJ2-7; D possibly corresponds to TRBD1 (6 bases). There are 12 residues in the CDR3. Trimming cost V 5 bases and J 8 bases, with 16 bases left between them. The germline V gene has CDR1 DFQATT and CDR2 SNEGSKA (reference sequence).

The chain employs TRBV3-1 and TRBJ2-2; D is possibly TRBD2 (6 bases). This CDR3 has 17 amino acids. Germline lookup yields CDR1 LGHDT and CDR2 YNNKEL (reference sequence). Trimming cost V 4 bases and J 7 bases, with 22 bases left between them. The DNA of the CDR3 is TGTGCCAGCAGCCCCCGAAAGGCGGGACCGATGGGCGGGGAGCTGTTTTTT. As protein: CASSPRKAGPMGGELFF.

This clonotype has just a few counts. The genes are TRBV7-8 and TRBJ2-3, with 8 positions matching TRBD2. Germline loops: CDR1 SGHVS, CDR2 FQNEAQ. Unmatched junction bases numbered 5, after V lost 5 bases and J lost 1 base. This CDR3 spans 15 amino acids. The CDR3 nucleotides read TGTGCCAGCAGCCCGCGGGGGGCAGGCACAGATACGCAGTATTTT. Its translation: CASSPRGAGTDTQYF. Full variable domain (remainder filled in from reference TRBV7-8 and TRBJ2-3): GAGVSQSPRYKVAKRGQDVALRCDPISGHVSLFWYQQALGQGPEFLTYFQNEAQLDKSGLPSDRFFAERPEGSVSTLKIQRTQQEDSAVYLCASSPRGAGTDTQYFGPGTRLTVL.

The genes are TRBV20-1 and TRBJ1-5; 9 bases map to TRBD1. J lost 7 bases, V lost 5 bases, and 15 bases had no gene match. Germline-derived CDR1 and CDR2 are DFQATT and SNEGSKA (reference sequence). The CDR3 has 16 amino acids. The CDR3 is CSAFPQTGGVGQPQHF. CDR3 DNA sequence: TGCAGTGCTTTTCCTCAAACAGGGGGCGTAGGGCAGCCCCAGCATTTT.

For the CDR3, the DNA is TGTGCCAGCTCACGACGGGACAGGGGTGAGGATGGCTACACCTTC. This sequence encodes CASSRRDRGEDGYTF. The J gene is TRBJ1-2, the V gene TRBV18, with TRBD1 matching over 10 bases. Losses at the gene ends were 4 bases for V and 6 bases for J; bases not matched to a gene: 8. Germline-derived CDR1 and CDR2 are KGHSH and LQKENI. CDR3 length: 15 amino acids.

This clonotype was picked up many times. The CDR3 nucleotides read TGTGCCAGCAGCCCCACCGGGACAGTGAACTCTGGGGCCAACGTCCTGACTTTC. It codes for CASSPTGTVNSGANVLTF. This chain links TRBV7-3 with TRBJ2-6, with 7 bases that match TRBD1. The CDR3 has 18 amino acids. Germline V CDR1 and CDR2: SGHTA, FQGTGA. The junction had 10 bases not matched to a gene; V was cut back by 5 bases and J by 0 bases.

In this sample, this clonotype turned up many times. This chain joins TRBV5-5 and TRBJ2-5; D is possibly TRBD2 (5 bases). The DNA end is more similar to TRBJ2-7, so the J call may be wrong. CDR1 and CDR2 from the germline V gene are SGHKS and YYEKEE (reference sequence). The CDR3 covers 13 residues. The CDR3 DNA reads TGTGCCAGCAGCTTCCTTGCGGGCGGCGAGCAGTACTTC. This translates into CASSFLAGGEQYF.

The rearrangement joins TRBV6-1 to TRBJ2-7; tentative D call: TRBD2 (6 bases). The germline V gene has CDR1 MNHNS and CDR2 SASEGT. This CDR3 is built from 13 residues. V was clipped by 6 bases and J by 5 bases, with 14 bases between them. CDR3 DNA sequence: TGTGCCAGCAGACCGGGACTCGGACACGAGCAGTACTTC. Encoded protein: CASRPGLGHEQYF.

This chain's CDR3 is CSARQGAFIYGYTF. The CDR3 nucleotides are TGCAGTGCTAGACAGGGGGCCTTTATCTATGGCTACACCTTC. The chain links TRBV20-1 to TRBJ1-2; 8 nucleotides match TRBD1. In germline, CDR1 is DFQATT, CDR2 SNEGSKA (reference sequence). Unmatched junction bases numbered 6, after V lost 2 bases and J lost 4 bases. This CDR3 region has 14 residues.

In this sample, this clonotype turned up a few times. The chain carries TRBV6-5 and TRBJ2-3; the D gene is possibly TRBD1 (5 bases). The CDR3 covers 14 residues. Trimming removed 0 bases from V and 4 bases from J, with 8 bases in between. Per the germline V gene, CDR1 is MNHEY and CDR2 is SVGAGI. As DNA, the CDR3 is TGTGCCAGCAGTTACTCCCAGGGTGCAGATACGCAGTATTTT. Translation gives CASSYSQGADTQYF.

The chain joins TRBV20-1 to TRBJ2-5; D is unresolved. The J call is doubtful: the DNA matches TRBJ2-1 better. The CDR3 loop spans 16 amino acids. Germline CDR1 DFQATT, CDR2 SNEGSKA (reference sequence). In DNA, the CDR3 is TGCAGTGCTAGAGATTCGTCGGCGGCAGCCCGCAATGAGCAGTTCTTC. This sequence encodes CSARDSSAAARNEQFF.

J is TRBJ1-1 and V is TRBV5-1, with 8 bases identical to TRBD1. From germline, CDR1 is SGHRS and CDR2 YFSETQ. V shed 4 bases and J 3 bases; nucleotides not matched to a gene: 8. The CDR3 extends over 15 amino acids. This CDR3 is CASSLGTGSDTEAFF. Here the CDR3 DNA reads TGCGCCAGCAGCCTAGGGACAGGCTCGGACACTGAAGCTTTCTTT.

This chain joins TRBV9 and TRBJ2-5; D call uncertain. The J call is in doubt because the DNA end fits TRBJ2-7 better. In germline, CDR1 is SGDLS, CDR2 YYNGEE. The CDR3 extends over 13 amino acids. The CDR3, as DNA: TGTGCCAGCAGCGTAGCTCCGCAGGACGAGCAGTACTTC. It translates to CASSVAPQDEQYF.

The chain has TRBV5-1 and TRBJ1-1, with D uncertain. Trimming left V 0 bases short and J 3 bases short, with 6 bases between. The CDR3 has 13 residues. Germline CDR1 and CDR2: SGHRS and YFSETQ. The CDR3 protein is CASSLAVDTEAFF. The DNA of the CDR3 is TGCGCCAGCAGCTTGGCCGTAGACACTGAAGCTTTCTTT.

CDR3 sequence: CASSLLIGGGPPGEQFF. CDR3 coding DNA: TGTGCCAGCAGCTTACTGATAGGCGGGGGCCCCCCGGGCGAGCAGTTCTTC. The V and J genes are TRBV7-3 and TRBJ2-5, with D maybe TRBD2 (7 bases). The J call is uncertain, as TRBJ2-1 better fits the DNA end. The CDR3 extends over 17 amino acids. Germline assignment: CDR1 SGHTA and CDR2 FQGTGA.